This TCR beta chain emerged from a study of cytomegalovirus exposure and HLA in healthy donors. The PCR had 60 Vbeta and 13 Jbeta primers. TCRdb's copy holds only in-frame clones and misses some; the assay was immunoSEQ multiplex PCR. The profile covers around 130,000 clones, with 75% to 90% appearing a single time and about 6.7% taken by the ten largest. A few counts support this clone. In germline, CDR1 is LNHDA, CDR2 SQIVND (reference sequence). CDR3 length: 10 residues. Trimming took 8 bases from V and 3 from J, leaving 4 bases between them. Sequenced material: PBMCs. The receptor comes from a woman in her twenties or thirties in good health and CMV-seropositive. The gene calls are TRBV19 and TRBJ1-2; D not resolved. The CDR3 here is CASRDYGYTF. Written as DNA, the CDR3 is TGTGCCAGTCGGGACTATGGCTACACCTTC.